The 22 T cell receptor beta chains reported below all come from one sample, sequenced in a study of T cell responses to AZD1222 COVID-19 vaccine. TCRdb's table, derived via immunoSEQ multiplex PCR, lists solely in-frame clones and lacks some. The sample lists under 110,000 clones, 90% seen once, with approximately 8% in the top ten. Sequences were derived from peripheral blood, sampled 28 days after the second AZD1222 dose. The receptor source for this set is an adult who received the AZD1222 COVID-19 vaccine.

The CDR3 bases are TGTGCCAGTAGTATTTCGACAGGGGGCTTGGCTGAAGCTTTCTTT. Translation gives CASSISTGGLAEAFF. The rearrangement joins TRBV19 to TRBJ1-1; 10 nucleotides agree with TRBD1. The length of the CDR3 is 15 residues. V lost 3 bases to trimming and J lost 6 bases; unmatched junction nucleotides: 7. Germline CDR1 and CDR2: LNHDA and SQIVND (reference sequence).

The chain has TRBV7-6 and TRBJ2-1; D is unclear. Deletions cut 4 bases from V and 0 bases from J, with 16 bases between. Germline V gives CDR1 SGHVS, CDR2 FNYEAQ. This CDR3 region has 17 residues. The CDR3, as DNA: TGTGCCAGCAGCTCAAGCCTAACAGTAAACTCCTACAATGAGCAGTTCTTC. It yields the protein CASSSSLTVNSYNEQFF.

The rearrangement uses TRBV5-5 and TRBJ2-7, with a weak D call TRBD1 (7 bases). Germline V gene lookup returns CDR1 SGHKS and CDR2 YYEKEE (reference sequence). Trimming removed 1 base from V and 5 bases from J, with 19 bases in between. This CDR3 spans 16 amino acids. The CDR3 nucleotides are TGTGCCAGCAGCTTGAGGGTCCGCGCAGGGGGGAACGAGCAGTACTTC. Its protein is CASSLRVRAGGNEQYF.

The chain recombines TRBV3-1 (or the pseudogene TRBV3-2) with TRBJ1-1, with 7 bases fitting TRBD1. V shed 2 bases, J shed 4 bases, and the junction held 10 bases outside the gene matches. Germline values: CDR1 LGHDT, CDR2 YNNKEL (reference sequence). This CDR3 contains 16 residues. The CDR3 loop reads CASSQTKGGVSTEAFF. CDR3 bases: TGTGCCAGCAGCCAAACTAAAGGGGGCGTTAGCACTGAAGCTTTCTTT.

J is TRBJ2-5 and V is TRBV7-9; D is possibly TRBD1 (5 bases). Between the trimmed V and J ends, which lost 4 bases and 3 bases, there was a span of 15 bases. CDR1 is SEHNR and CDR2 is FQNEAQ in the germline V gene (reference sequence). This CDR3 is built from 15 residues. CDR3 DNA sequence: TGTGCCAGCAGCTCAGCAGGGCAGGGAAAAGAGACCCAGTACTTC. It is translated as CASSSAGQGKETQYF.

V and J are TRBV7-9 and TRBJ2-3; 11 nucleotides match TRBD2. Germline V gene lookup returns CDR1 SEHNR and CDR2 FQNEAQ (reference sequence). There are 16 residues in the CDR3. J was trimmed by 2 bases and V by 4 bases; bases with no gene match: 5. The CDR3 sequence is CASSSIAGGPTDTQYF. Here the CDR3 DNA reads TGTGCCAGCAGCTCCATAGCGGGGGGGCCCACAGATACGCAGTATTTT.

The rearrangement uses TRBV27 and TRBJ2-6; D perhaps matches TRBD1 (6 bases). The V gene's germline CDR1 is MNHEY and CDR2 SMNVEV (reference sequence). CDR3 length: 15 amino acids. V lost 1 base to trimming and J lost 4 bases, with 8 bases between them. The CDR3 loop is CASSLWGQGANVLTF. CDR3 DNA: TGTGCCAGCAGTTTATGGGGGCAGGGGGCCAACGTCCTGACTTTC.

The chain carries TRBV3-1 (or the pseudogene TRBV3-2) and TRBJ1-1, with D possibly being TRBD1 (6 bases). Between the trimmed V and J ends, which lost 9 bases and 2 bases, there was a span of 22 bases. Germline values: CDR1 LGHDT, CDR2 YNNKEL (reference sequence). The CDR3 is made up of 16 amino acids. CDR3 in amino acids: CARQKTRGQTNTEAFF. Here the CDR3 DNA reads TGTGCCAGACAGAAAACGCGCGGACAGACCAACACTGAAGCTTTCTTT.

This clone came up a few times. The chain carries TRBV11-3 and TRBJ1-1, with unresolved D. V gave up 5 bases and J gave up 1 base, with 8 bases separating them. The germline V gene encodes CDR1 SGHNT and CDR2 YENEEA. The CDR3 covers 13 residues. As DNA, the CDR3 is TGTGCCAGCAGCACACAGACGAACACTGAAGCTTTCTTT. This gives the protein CASSTQTNTEAFF.

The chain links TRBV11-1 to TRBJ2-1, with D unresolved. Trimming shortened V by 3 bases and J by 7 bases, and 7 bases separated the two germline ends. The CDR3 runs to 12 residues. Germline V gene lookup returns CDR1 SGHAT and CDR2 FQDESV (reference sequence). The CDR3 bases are TGTGCCAGCAGCTTTGTCGATAATGAGCAGTTCTTC. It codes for CASSFVDNEQFF.

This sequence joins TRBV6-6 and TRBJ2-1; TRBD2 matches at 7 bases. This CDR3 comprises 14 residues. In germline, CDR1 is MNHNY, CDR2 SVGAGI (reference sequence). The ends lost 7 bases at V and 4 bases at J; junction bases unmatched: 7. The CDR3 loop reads CASTASGNYNEQFF. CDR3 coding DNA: TGTGCCAGCACTGCTAGCGGTAATTACAATGAGCAGTTCTTC.

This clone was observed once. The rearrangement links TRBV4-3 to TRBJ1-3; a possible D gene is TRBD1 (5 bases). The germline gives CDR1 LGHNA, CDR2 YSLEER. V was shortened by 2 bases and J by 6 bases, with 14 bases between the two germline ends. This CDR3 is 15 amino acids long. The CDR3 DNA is TGCGCCAGCAGCCAATTGGGGACCTTGGTAAACACCATATATTTT. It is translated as CASSQLGTLVNTIYF.

The CDR3 reads CASSTRRGARTEAFF. The CDR3 DNA is TGTGCCAGCAGCACTCGGCGGGGGGCGCGGACTGAAGCTTTCTTT. This chain uses TRBV5-4 with TRBJ1-1; TRBD1 is a possible D gene (6 bases). V was pared by 4 bases and J by 5 bases, with 18 bases between. The length of the CDR3 is 15 residues. Germline values: CDR1 SGHNT, CDR2 YYREEE (reference sequence).

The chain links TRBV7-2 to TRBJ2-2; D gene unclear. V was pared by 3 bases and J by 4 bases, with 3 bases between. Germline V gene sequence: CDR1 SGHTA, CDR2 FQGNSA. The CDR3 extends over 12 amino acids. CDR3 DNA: TGTGCCAGCAGCTTGGGCACCGGGGAGCTGTTTTTT. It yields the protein CASSLGTGELFF.

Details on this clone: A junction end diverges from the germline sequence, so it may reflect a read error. The CDR3 region has the DNA TGTGCCAGCGGCTTAGGGAAGGCCACTGAAGCTTTCTTT. This encodes CASGLGKATEAFF. The gene calls are TRBV7-9 and TRBJ1-1; D is unresolved. This CDR3 spans 13 amino acids. In germline, CDR1 is SEHNR, CDR2 FQNEAQ (reference sequence). The full variable domain, in which reference TRBV7-9 and TRBJ1-1 provide the parts outside the CDR3, is DTGVSQNPRHKITKRGQNVTFRCDPISEHNRLYWYRQTLGQGPEFLTYFQNEAQLEKSRLLSDRFSAERPKGSFSTLEIQRTEQGDSAMYLCASGLGKATEAFFGQGTRLTVV.

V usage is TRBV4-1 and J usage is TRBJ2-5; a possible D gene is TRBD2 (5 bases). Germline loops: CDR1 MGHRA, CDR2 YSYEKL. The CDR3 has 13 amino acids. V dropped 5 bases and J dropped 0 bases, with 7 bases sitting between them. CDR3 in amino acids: CASSAGHQETQYF. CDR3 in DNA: TGCGCCAGCAGCGCGGGTCACCAAGAGACCCAGTACTTC.

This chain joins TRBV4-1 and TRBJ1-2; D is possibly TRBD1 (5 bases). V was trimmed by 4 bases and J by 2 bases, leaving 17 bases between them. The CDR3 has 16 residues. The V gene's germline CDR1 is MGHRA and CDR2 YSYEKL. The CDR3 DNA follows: TGCGCCAGCAGCCGTTCGGGGACGATTTCCAACTATGGCTACACCTTC. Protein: CASSRSGTISNYGYTF.

CDR3 coding DNA: TGTGCCAGCAGCCTGGGGGACAGAGCTAACTATGGCTACACCTTC. This encodes CASSLGDRANYGYTF. The chain uses TRBV7-3 and TRBJ1-2, with 7 nucleotides matching TRBD1. V dropped 5 bases and J dropped 0; count of bases not matched to a gene: 6. This CDR3 has 15 amino acids. The germline CDR1 and CDR2 sequences are SGHTA and FQGTGA.

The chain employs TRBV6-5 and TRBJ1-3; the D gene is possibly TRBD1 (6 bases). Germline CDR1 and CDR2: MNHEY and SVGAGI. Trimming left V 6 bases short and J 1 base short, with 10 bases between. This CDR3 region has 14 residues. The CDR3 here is CASREGGSGNTIYF. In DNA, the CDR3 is TGTGCCAGCAGGGAGGGGGGATCTGGAAACACCATATATTTT.

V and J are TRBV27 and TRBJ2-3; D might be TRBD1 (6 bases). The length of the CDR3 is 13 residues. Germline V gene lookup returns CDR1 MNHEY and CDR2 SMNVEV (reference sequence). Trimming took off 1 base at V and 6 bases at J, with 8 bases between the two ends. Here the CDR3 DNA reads TGTGCCAGCAGTTTATGGGGGCCGGATACGCAGTATTTT. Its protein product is CASSLWGPDTQYF.

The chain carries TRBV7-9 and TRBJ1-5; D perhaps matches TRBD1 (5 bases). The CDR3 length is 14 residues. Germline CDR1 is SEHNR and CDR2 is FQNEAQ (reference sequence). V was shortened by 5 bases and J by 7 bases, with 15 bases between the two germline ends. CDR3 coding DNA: TGTGCCAGCAGCCCGGCCGGGGGATACCAGCCCCAGCATTTT. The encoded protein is CASSPAGGYQPQHF.

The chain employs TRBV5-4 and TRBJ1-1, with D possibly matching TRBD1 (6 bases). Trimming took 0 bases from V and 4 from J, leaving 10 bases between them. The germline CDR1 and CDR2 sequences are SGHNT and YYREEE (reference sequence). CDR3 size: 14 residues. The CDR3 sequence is CASSLEQGGTEAFF. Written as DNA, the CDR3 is TGTGCCAGCAGCTTGGAACAGGGAGGCACTGAAGCTTTCTTT.